Below are 17 T cell receptor beta chains sequenced from a single sample in a study of cytomegalovirus exposure and HLA in healthy donors. 13 Jbeta primers and 60 Vbeta primers were used for the PCR. The method was immunoSEQ multiplex PCR; TCRdb's version includes in-frame clones alone and lacks a portion of them. The sample contains about 85,000 clones, around 74% of which appear only once. The sample was PBMCs. These receptors were obtained from a boy younger than 18 in good health and CMV-seronegative.

The chain combines TRBV11-2 with TRBJ1-2, with D possibly matching TRBD1 (6 bases). Germline values: CDR1 SGHAT, CDR2 FQNNGV. Trimming took 5 bases from V and 1 from J, leaving 14 bases between them. This CDR3 region has 15 residues. Written as DNA, the CDR3 is TGTGCCAGCAGCCTGCCCAGGGGCCGTAACTATGGCTACACCTTC. This codes for CASSLPRGRNYGYTF.

The V call is TRBV7-3, the J call TRBJ1-3; D is perhaps TRBD1 (6 bases). Trimming removed 2 bases from V and 4 bases from J, with 6 bases in between. The CDR3 length is 13 residues. Germline loops: CDR1 SGHTA, CDR2 FQGTGA. CDR3 bases: TGTGCCAGCAGCTTAGACAGGGGAAACACCATATATTTT. It yields the protein CASSLDRGNTIYF.

In DNA, the CDR3 is TGTGCCAGCAGCAAAGAAGGACAGGGCGAGAACACTGAAGCTTTCTTT. It yields the protein CASSKEGQGENTEAFF. The rearrangement links TRBV21-1 to TRBJ1-1; the table's D call TRBD1 went unverified against the DNA. TRBV21-1 is listed as a pseudogene. The length of the CDR3 is 16 residues.

The rearrangement uses TRBV28 and TRBJ2-5; 11 nucleotides match TRBD1. The CDR3 spans 17 residues. V was clipped by 6 bases and J by 2 bases; unmatched bases: 11. CDR1 MDHEN and CDR2 SYDVKM come from the germline V gene. The CDR3 DNA reads TGTGCCAGCAGCATAGGACAGGGGGCGCGGGGGCAAGAGACCCAGTACTTC. Translated, it gives CASSIGQGARGQETQYF.

The genes are TRBV10-1 and TRBJ1-6, with TRBD1 identical over 8 bases. CDR1 and CDR2 (germline): WNHNN, SYGVQD (reference sequence). Trimming at V came to 6 bases and at J to 7 bases, leaving 5 bases not matched to a gene. The CDR3 totals 14 residues. The CDR3 nucleotides are TGCGCCAGCAGCGATACAGGGGGAAATTCACCCCTCCACTTT. Residues: CASSDTGGNSPLHF.

The rearrangement joins TRBV27 to TRBJ2-7; D uncertain. The ends were cut back, 6 bases at V and 3 bases at J, with 6 bases in the middle. CDR3 size: 11 residues. CDR1 and CDR2 (germline): MNHEY, SMNVEV (reference sequence). The CDR3 loop is CASRSYYEQYF. CDR3 nucleotide sequence: TGTGCCAGCAGAAGCTACTACGAGCAGTACTTC.

The chain is built from TRBV25-1 and TRBJ1-1; D is uncertain. The germline CDR1 and CDR2 sequences are MGHDK and SYGVNS. This CDR3 is built from 14 residues. The V gene lost 6 bases and the J gene lost 3 bases, with 14 bases spanning the gap. The CDR3 DNA reads as TGTGCCAGCAGCAGCCACAGAACTTACACTGAAGCTTTCTTT. This encodes CASSSHRTYTEAFF.

This clone was observed a handful of times. The CDR3 loop reads CASSLSTGAASYEQYF. CDR3 bases: TGTGCCAGCAGCTTATCTACAGGGGCAGCTTCCTACGAGCAGTACTTC. The chain links TRBV7-2 to TRBJ2-7; 7 bases agree with TRBD1. The V and J ends lost 2 bases and 1 base, in that order; junction bases with no gene match: 8. This CDR3 spans 16 amino acids. Germline V gene data show CDR1 as SGHTA and CDR2 as FQGNSA.

The CDR3 bases are TGTGCCTGGACCGCAGGTTTGAACACTGAAGCTTTCTTT. Amino acids: CAWTAGLNTEAFF. The V call is TRBV30, the J call TRBJ1-1; D unclear. Trimming cost V 4 bases and J 0 bases, with 9 bases left between them. Germline assignment: CDR1 GTSNPN and CDR2 SVGIG (reference sequence). The CDR3 is 13 residues long.

This clone was seen just once. The gene calls are TRBV28 and TRBJ1-2, with no clear D. The CDR3 is made up of 13 amino acids. The V gene lost 5 bases and the J gene lost 2 bases, with 9 bases spanning the gap. Looked up from germline, CDR1 is MDHEN and CDR2 is SYDVKM. The CDR3 is CASSPYFNYGYTF. Here the CDR3 DNA reads TGTGCCAGCAGTCCGTACTTCAACTATGGCTACACCTTC.

This chain links TRBV5-4 with TRBJ1-2; possibly TRBD1 for D (5 bases). V lost 2 bases to trimming and J lost 5 bases, with 13 bases between them. The CDR3 covers 14 residues. Looked up from germline, CDR1 is SGHNT and CDR2 is YYREEE (reference sequence). The CDR3 region is CASSFGREGYGYTF. In DNA, the CDR3 is TGTGCCAGCAGCTTTGGCAGGGAGGGATATGGCTACACCTTC.

The genes are TRBV10-1 and TRBJ1-6; no clear D gene. The ends were cut back, 2 bases at V and 8 bases at J, with 7 bases in the middle. CDR1 is WNHNN, CDR2 SYGVQD, per germline (reference sequence). This CDR3 is 13 amino acids long. CDR3 DNA: TGCGCCAGCAGTGAGAGGAGCGATTCACCCCTCCACTTT. Amino acids: CASSERSDSPLHF.

The chain is built from TRBV6-5 and TRBJ2-3, with 7 positions matching TRBD1. The trim removed 5 bases at V and 1 base at J, leaving 3 bases unmatched. The CDR3 has 14 residues. The germline gives CDR1 MNHEY, CDR2 SVGAGI. CDR3 in amino acids: CASSLGTGTDTQYF. CDR3 nucleotides: TGTGCCAGCAGTCTCGGGACAGGCACAGATACGCAGTATTTT.

This clone has just a few counts. The chain carries TRBV5-1 and TRBJ2-7; TRBD2 agrees at 11 bases. The germline CDR1 and CDR2 sequences are SGHRS and YFSETQ. This CDR3 spans 13 amino acids. The V segment lost 1 base and the J segment 7 bases; nucleotides outside the gene matches: 1. The CDR3 protein is CASSLSSGGEQYF. The CDR3 DNA follows: TGCGCCAGCAGCTTGTCTAGCGGGGGGGAGCAGTACTTC.

This chain connects TRBV6-5 to TRBJ2-7, with D possibly TRBD2 on 6 matching bases. CDR1 is MNHEY, CDR2 SVGAGI, per germline. The CDR3 covers 15 residues. The ends were cut back, 5 bases at V and 3 bases at J, with 17 bases in the middle. This CDR3 is CASSPGLSRFYEQYF. CDR3 sequence (DNA): TGTGCCAGCAGTCCGGGACTGTCCCGTTTCTACGAGCAGTACTTC.

The CDR3 bases are TGCAGCGTTGAACAGGGGGCCACTGAAGCTTTCTTT. It specifies CSVEQGATEAFF. The V and J genes are TRBV29-1 and TRBJ1-1; 8 nucleotides line up with TRBD1. With V trimmed by 2 bases and J by 4 bases, 0 bases remained unmatched. The CDR3 has 12 residues. The germline V gene has CDR1 SQVTM and CDR2 ANQGSEA.

The chain recombines TRBV27 with TRBJ1-1; D remains ambiguous. The V gene's germline CDR1 is MNHEY and CDR2 SMNVEV (reference sequence). V was pared by 2 bases and J by 1 base, with 5 bases between. This CDR3 spans 13 amino acids. CDR3 sequence: CASSLIQNTEAFF. The CDR3 nucleotides read TGTGCCAGCAGTTTAATCCAGAACACTGAAGCTTTCTTT.